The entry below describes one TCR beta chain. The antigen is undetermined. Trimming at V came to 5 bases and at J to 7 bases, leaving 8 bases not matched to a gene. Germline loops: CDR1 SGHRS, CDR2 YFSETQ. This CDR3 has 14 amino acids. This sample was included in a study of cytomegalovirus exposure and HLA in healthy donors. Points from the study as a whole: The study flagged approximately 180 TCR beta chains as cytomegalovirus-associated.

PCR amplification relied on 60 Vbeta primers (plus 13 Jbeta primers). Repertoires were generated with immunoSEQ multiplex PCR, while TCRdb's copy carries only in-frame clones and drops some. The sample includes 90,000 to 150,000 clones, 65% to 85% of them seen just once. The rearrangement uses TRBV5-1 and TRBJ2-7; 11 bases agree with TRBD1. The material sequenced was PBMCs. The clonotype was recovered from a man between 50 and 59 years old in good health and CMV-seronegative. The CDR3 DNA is TGCGCCAGCAGTCCGGGACAGGGGGGAGGGGAGCAGTACTTC. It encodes CASSPGQGGGEQYF.